This section outlines one T cell receptor beta chain sequence together with its context. Its antigen remains unknown. TCRdb's table, derived via immunoSEQ multiplex PCR, lists solely in-frame clones and lacks some. The sample has approximately 50,000 clones; about 88% are singletons. This record belongs to a study of OX40 agonist ivuxolimab in advanced cancers. The CDR3 consists of 11 residues. V trimming: 6 bases; J trimming: 5 bases; junction bases outside the gene matches: 1. The germline CDR1 and CDR2 sequences are SGHDN and FVKESK. Regarding the study as a whole: Determination of antigen specificity was not performed for the expanded peripheral T cells. The study observed clonal expansion of CD4+ and CD8+ blood T cells by week 6 at 0.1 to 3.0 mg/kg.

This chain uses TRBV14 with TRBJ2-7, with 7 positions matching TRBD2. Sequenced material: CD4+ or CD8+ T cells sorted from blood, taken in a trial of the OX40 agonist ivuxolimab. The origin of this receptor is an adult with an advanced solid tumor such as melanoma, head and neck, liver or kidney cancer. Here the CDR3 DNA reads TGTGCCAGCAGGCGGGGGAACGAGCAGTACTTC. This encodes CASRRGNEQYF.